The clone carrying this T cell receptor beta chain was counted a few times. Its antigen is unidentified. Amplification of TCR beta CDR3 regions was performed using RNA transcripts as template. The HTBI primer set was used in a first-round RT-PCR of the TCR CDR3. TCRdb reprocessed the multiplex PCR reads with MiXCR, giving one entry per CDR3 protein. The data show about 580,000 distinct CDR3 sequences, with roughly 14% seen just once and around 5.4% held by the top ten. Germline values: CDR1 MNHNS, CDR2 SASEGT. The CDR3 is made up of 14 amino acids. Trimming cost V 5 bases and J 4 bases, with 12 bases left between them. The data stem from a study of T cells in Graves' hyperthyroidism and ophthalmopathy. Whole-study context: At the time of initial diagnosis and before any treatment, peripheral blood was collected.

Study-wide findings and caveats: The blood repertoire included most of the expanded thyroid clonotypes above 0.001.

Diagnosis relied on clinical symptoms, serum thyroxine and TRAb, thyroid ultrasound and orbital computed tomography. Sequences were obtained from blood. This sequence originates from a young woman with Graves' hyperthyroidism that later progressed to Graves' ophthalmopathy. The V and J genes are TRBV6-1 and TRBJ2-1; D remains ambiguous. CDR3 sequence: CASSTGRGYNEQFF. CDR3 in DNA: TGTGCCAGCAGTACCGGGCGCGGTTACAATGAGCAGTTCTTC.